One sample yielded the 15 T cell receptor beta chains listed below, sequenced in a study of shared clonotypes between healthy human individuals (dated by TCRdb to between 2020 and 2021). Library preparation was by the immunoSEQ multiplex PCR assay. TCRdb carries this immuneACCESS record with in-frame sequences only. Its versions omit some clonotypes, under half of them owing to an unresolved V gene in the studies checked, with the rest unexplained. In this sample the table shows more than 600,000 clones, just over 90% of which occur a single time. 20% to 25% of the sample belongs to the ten largest clones. CD8 naive samples consisted of CD45RO-negative cells that were positively selected for CCR7, yielding a CD45RA+CCR7+ population without TemRA cells. Sequenced material: naive CD8+ T cells sorted from blood. The cell subset or site label here, explained by the study, means: CD45RA+CCR7+. All receptors come from a young man in good health.

The chain links TRBV7-6 to TRBJ2-7; a possible D gene is TRBD1 (6 bases). This CDR3 has 12 residues. Trimming removed 4 bases from V and 3 bases from J, with 7 bases in between. The germline V gene encodes CDR1 SGHVS and CDR2 FNYEAQ. CDR3 coding DNA: TGTGCCAGCAGCTCCAGGGGCTACGAGCAGTACTTC. Amino acids: CASSSRGYEQYF.

The CDR3 nucleotides read TGCGCCAGCAGCCAAGAGTCTAGCGGGAGTCTATACGAGCAGTACTTC. Residues: CASSQESSGSLYEQYF. The rearrangement joins TRBV4-1 to TRBJ2-7; 10 bases fit TRBD2. The CDR3 runs 16 residues. V was clipped by 0 bases and J by 4 bases; unmatched bases: 6. CDR1 is MGHRA and CDR2 is YSYEKL in the germline V gene.

V is TRBV7-3 and J is TRBJ2-1; no clear D gene. The CDR3 consists of 14 residues. CDR1 is SGHTA, CDR2 FQGTGA, per germline. V was cut by 1 base and J by 4 bases, with 8 bases left in between. CDR3 region: CASSLSPAYNEQFF. In DNA, the CDR3 is TGTGCCAGCAGCTTAAGCCCGGCGTACAATGAGCAGTTCTTC.

The J gene is TRBJ2-2, the V gene TRBV7-9, with D perhaps assigned TRBD1 or TRBD2 (5 bases each). The CDR3 totals 18 residues. Germline CDR1 reads SEHNR; CDR2 reads FQNEAQ (reference sequence). Trimming cost V 2 bases and J 4 bases, with 20 bases left between them. The CDR3 sequence: CASSLPPEGPPGTGELFF. DNA of the CDR3: TGTGCCAGCAGCTTACCCCCTGAGGGGCCGCCGGGCACCGGGGAGCTGTTTTTT.

This rearrangement joins TRBV4-1 to TRBJ1-2; no clear D. Trimming left V 0 bases short and J 6 bases short, with 11 bases between. The CDR3 consists of 14 residues. Germline CDR1 and CDR2: MGHRA and YSYEKL. The CDR3 sequence: CASSQDSPGNGYTF. The CDR3 DNA follows: TGCGCCAGCAGCCAAGATAGTCCGGGGAATGGCTACACCTTC.

As to this clone: One junction end does not reproduce the germline sequence, and a read error may be involved. V is TRBV7-2 and J is TRBJ2-1, with D maybe TRBD2 (6 bases). Germline assignment: CDR1 SGHTA and CDR2 FQGNSA. This CDR3 contains 15 residues. CDR3: CASSSPGDGVMIGIF. CDR3 DNA sequence: TGTGCCAGCAGCTCCCCGGGAGACGGCGTAATGATTGGGATCTTC.

This clone was picked up one time. Other DNA variants within this sample encode the same CDR3. J is TRBJ2-3 and V is TRBV27, with no clear D. Trimming removed 6 bases at V and 0 bases at J, with 4 bases between. From germline, CDR1 is MNHEY and CDR2 SMNVEV (reference sequence). CDR3 length: 12 residues. CDR3 nucleotide sequence: TGTGCCAGCAGGCCAAGCACAGATACGCAGTATTTT. Translating gives CASRPSTDTQYF.

The V call is TRBV5-3, the J call TRBJ2-3; D unclear. TRBV5-3 is labeled an ORF, and its function is uncertain. This CDR3 has 12 residues. The V end lost 1 base, the J end lost 4 bases, and 4 bases lay between the germline ends. CDR3 region: CARSLSADTQYF. Here the CDR3 DNA reads TGTGCCAGAAGCTTGTCGGCAGATACGCAGTATTTT.

The chain joins TRBV27 to TRBJ2-1; 10 positions match TRBD1. The ends lost 10 bases at V and 2 bases at J; junction bases unmatched: 5. This CDR3 comprises 14 residues. Germline-derived CDR1 and CDR2 are MNHEY and SMNVEV (reference sequence). CDR3 loop: CATTGTGAYNEQFF. CDR3 nucleotides: TGTGCCACTACCGGGACAGGGGCCTACAATGAGCAGTTCTTC.

The chain joins TRBV7-8 to TRBJ1-5; no firm D call. CDR1 is SGHVS and CDR2 is FQNEAQ in the germline V gene. The CDR3 extends over 17 amino acids. V was shortened by 0 bases and J by 1 base, with 13 bases between the two germline ends. The CDR3 DNA sequence: TGTGCCAGCAGCTTAGCGAGGTTGGACGGGAGCAATCAGCCCCAGCATTTT. Translation: CASSLARLDGSNQPQHF. Using reference TRBV7-8 and TRBJ1-5 for the parts outside the CDR3, the full variable domain is GAGVSQSPRYKVAKRGQDVALRCDPISGHVSLFWYQQALGQGPEFLTYFQNEAQLDKSGLPSDRFFAERPEGSVSTLKIQRTQQEDSAVYLCASSLARLDGSNQPQHFGDGTRLSIL.

The chain recombines TRBV2 with TRBJ2-3, with D unclear. In germline, CDR1 is SNHLY, CDR2 FYNNEI. CDR3 size: 14 residues. The ends were cut back, 10 bases at V and 0 bases at J, with 14 bases in the middle. Here the CDR3 DNA reads TGTGCCAACCCACTGGTGGAAAGCACAGATACGCAGTATTTT. Its protein is CANPLVESTDTQYF.

The chain links TRBV7-6 to TRBJ2-2, with TRBD1 identical over 8 bases. Unmatched junction bases numbered 12, after V lost 5 bases and J lost 7 bases. This CDR3 has 16 amino acids. The germline V gene encodes CDR1 SGHVS and CDR2 FNYEAQ. The CDR3 nucleotides read TGTGCCAGCAGCCTACCGGGCAGGGGGCGAGGCGGGGAGCTGTTTTTT. This translates into CASSLPGRGRGGELFF.

This clone came up once. The rearrangement links TRBV4-3 to TRBJ2-7; D might be TRBD1 (5 bases). The germline CDR1 and CDR2 sequences are LGHNA and YSLEER. V lost 4 bases and J 0 bases, leaving 13 bases between the germline ends. The CDR3 is 15 amino acids. The CDR3 DNA reads TGCGCCAGCAGCCCTGGTTACAGGTCCTCCTACGAGCAGTACTTC. Translating it yields CASSPGYRSSYEQYF.

The CDR3, as DNA: TGTGCCAGCAGTTACGGGGGACAGGGTGAGGACTACACCTTC. It yields the protein CASSYGGQGEDYTF. The chain is built from TRBV6-5 and TRBJ1-2, with 9 bases aligning to TRBD1. V shed 2 bases, J shed 10 bases, and the junction held 8 bases outside the gene matches. Germline lookup yields CDR1 MNHEY and CDR2 SVGAGI. CDR3 length equals 14 residues.

The V and J genes are TRBV5-1 and TRBJ2-1, with a tentative D call TRBD1 (6 bases). Germline CDR1 is SGHRS and CDR2 is YFSETQ. The length of the CDR3 is 15 residues. Trimming removed 6 bases at V and 0 bases at J, with 13 bases between. CDR3: CASKPTGSSYNEQFF. DNA for the CDR3: TGCGCCAGCAAACCAACAGGGAGCTCCTACAATGAGCAGTTCTTC.